The 25 T cell receptor beta chains listed next were all sequenced from one sample in a study of blood T cell repertoires in COVID-19. Only in-frame clones appear in the TCRdb table, and some are missing; sequencing was by immunoSEQ multiplex PCR. The repertoire holds about 68,000 clones, roughly 84% seen once, with 4.1% in the top ten. The sample comprised peripheral blood. The receptors come from a man in his forties or fifties with acute or convalescent COVID-19.

The rearrangement links TRBV15 to TRBJ1-1; no definite D call. The CDR3 is made up of 14 amino acids. Germline loops: CDR1 LNHNV, CDR2 YYDKDF (reference sequence). With 5 bases removed from V and 4 bases from J, the gap between germline ends came to 14 bases. The CDR3 DNA reads TGTGCCACCAGCCCCGGCGGAGGGCGCACTGAAGCTTTCTTT. Its protein product is CATSPGGGRTEAFF.

The chain combines TRBV6-4 with TRBJ1-5; possibly TRBD1 for D (5 bases). CDR3 length: 13 residues. Between the trimmed V and J ends, which lost 3 bases and 6 bases, there was a span of 9 bases. Germline lookup yields CDR1 MRHNA and CDR2 SNTAGT. CDR3 residues: CASSEGAGQPQHF. The CDR3 DNA reads TGTGCCAGCAGTGAAGGGGCAGGTCAGCCCCAGCATTTT.

The chain couples TRBV19 to TRBJ1-2; no definite D call. The length of the CDR3 is 15 residues. Germline CDR1 and CDR2: LNHDA and SQIVND (reference sequence). Trimming cost V 3 bases and J 2 bases, with 13 bases left between them. The CDR3 DNA reads as TGTGCCAGTAGTATGCGGGGTTCGGGCAACTATGGCTACACCTTC. Its translation: CASSMRGSGNYGYTF.

The J gene is TRBJ2-4, the V gene TRBV7-2; tentatively, D is TRBD2 (5 bases). The CDR3 covers 16 residues. CDR1 and CDR2 from the germline V gene are SGHTA and FQGNSA. V lost 1 base and J 6 bases, leaving 16 bases between the germline ends. DNA for the CDR3: TGTGCCAGCAGCTTAGGGTTTGGAGGTTTCGGAAACATTCAGTACTTC. It translates to CASSLGFGGFGNIQYF.

The chain recombines TRBV11-2 with TRBJ1-1; weak D call: TRBD1 (5 bases). The CDR3 consists of 14 residues. Germline CDR1 and CDR2: SGHAT and FQNNGV. The V end lost 5 bases, the J end lost 3 bases, and 13 bases lay between the germline ends. The CDR3 here is CASSAYRGDTEAFF. As DNA, the CDR3 is TGTGCCAGCAGCGCCTACCGGGGGGACACTGAAGCTTTCTTT.

The rearrangement joins TRBV5-1 to TRBJ1-1, with D perhaps matching TRBD1 (6 bases). CDR1 and CDR2 from the germline V gene are SGHRS and YFSETQ. The CDR3 has 14 amino acids. Trimming took 4 bases from V and 1 from J, leaving 11 bases between them. Here the CDR3 DNA reads TGCGCCAGCAGCGTGGGACACCAGAACACTGAAGCTTTCTTT. Residues: CASSVGHQNTEAFF.

V and J are TRBV10-1 and TRBJ2-7, with 10 bases identical to TRBD2. The CDR3 totals 16 residues. The V gene's germline CDR1 is WNHNN and CDR2 SYGVQD (reference sequence). The V segment lost 0 bases and the J segment 4 bases; nucleotides outside the gene matches: 6. The CDR3 DNA follows: TGCGCCAGCAGTGAGTCGGTGACTAGCGGGCTTTACGAGCAGTACTTC. Its translation is CASSESVTSGLYEQYF.

This clone was recorded once. The genes are TRBV11-2 and TRBJ2-1, with a weak D call TRBD2 (6 bases). Per the germline V gene, CDR1 is SGHAT and CDR2 is FQNNGV. Trimming left V 5 bases short and J 2 bases short, with 10 bases between. The CDR3 length is 14 residues. CDR3 sequence: CASSPGRTYNEQFF. The CDR3 nucleotides read TGTGCCAGCAGCCCAGGGAGGACCTACAATGAGCAGTTCTTC.

The chain employs TRBV6-5 and TRBJ2-1; 9 bases agree with TRBD2. CDR1 and CDR2 (germline): MNHEY, SVGAGI. The V and J ends lost 2 bases and 10 bases, in that order; junction bases with no gene match: 6. CDR3 length: 14 residues. The CDR3 DNA reads as TGTGCCAGCAGTTACGGCGGGGGGGCCGAGGAGCAGTTCTTC. Translating gives CASSYGGGAEEQFF.

The rearrangement joins TRBV7-8 to TRBJ2-1, with D possibly TRBD2 on 6 matching bases. The CDR3 is 15 amino acids. Trimming removed 5 bases from V and 0 bases from J, with 11 bases in between. CDR1 and CDR2 (germline): SGHVS, FQNEAQ. The CDR3 nucleotides are TGTGCCAGCAGCAAACGGGAGTACTCCTACAATGAGCAGTTCTTC. Translating it yields CASSKREYSYNEQFF.

V usage is TRBV6-5 and J usage is TRBJ1-2; 7 bases align to TRBD1. This CDR3 region has 14 residues. V was pared by 4 bases and J by 6 bases, with 8 bases of the junction left unmatched. Germline V gene sequence: CDR1 MNHEY, CDR2 SVGAGI. CDR3 region: CASSFTGVVHGYTF. CDR3 DNA sequence: TGTGCCAGCAGTTTTACAGGGGTCGTGCATGGCTACACCTTC.

A few counts support this clone. This CDR3 is also generated by other DNA sequences in the sample. The gene calls are TRBV10-2 and TRBJ2-2; D is perhaps TRBD2 (6 bases). Trimming removed 3 bases from V and 1 base from J, with 6 bases in between. Germline CDR1 and CDR2: WSHSY and SAAADI. This CDR3 spans 14 amino acids. The DNA of the CDR3 is TGCGCCAGCAGTGACGGGGGGAACACCGGGGAGCTGTTTTTT. This codes for CASSDGGNTGELFF.

The chain joins TRBV6-5 to TRBJ2-7; no clear D gene. CDR1 MNHEY and CDR2 SVGAGI come from the germline V gene. V was clipped by 6 bases and J by 3 bases, with 9 bases between them. CDR3 length: 12 residues. Written as DNA, the CDR3 is TGTGCCAGCAGGGGCCCCAACTACGAGCAGTACTTC. Translated: CASRGPNYEQYF.

The chain carries TRBV27 and TRBJ1-6; 7 bases are a match to TRBD1. Germline V gene data show CDR1 as MNHEY and CDR2 as SMNVEV (reference sequence). This CDR3 comprises 16 residues. V shed 3 bases, J shed 6 bases, and the junction held 8 bases outside the gene matches. The CDR3 DNA reads as TGTGCCAGCAGTTTGCCAGGGGGGAGTCGTAATTCACCCCTCCACTTT. Translation gives CASSLPGGSRNSPLHF.

This clone was picked up a small number of times. CDR3 sequence: CASSAQAGGGTDTQYF. The DNA for the CDR3 is TGTGCCAGCAGCGCTCAAGCGGGAGGGGGCACAGATACGCAGTATTTT. The gene calls are TRBV9 and TRBJ2-3; 10 bases align to TRBD2. The CDR3 length is 16 residues. V shed 3 bases, J shed 1 base, and the junction held 5 bases outside the gene matches. Germline CDR1 and CDR2: SGDLS and YYNGEE.

The V and J genes are TRBV2 and TRBJ2-1, with TRBD2 matching 7 bases. V dropped 1 base and J dropped 12; count of bases not matched to a gene: 9. The CDR3 sequence is 14 residues long. The V gene's germline CDR1 is SNHLY and CDR2 FYNNEI. The chain's CDR3 is CASSEEWGRAGQFF. The CDR3 region has the DNA TGTGCCAGCAGTGAAGAATGGGGGAGGGCCGGGCAGTTCTTC.

A few counts support this clone. This may be a read error, as it is one base from a much larger clone. This CDR3 reads CASSRDRFYGYTF. As DNA, the CDR3 is TGTGCCAGCAGCCGGGACAGGTTCTATGGCTACACCTTC. The rearrangement uses TRBV6-5 and TRBJ1-2, with TRBD1 identical over 8 bases. The CDR3 contains 13 residues. Trimming at V came to 6 bases and at J to 4 bases, leaving 4 bases not matched to a gene. Per germline, CDR1 MNHEY and CDR2 SVGAGI.

The chain links TRBV5-1 to TRBJ2-1; a possible D gene is TRBD1 (5 bases). Germline loops: CDR1 SGHRS, CDR2 YFSETQ. The CDR3 length is 17 residues. Trimming took off 0 bases at V and 0 bases at J, with 13 bases between the two ends. CDR3 residues: CASSLAPTDSSYNEQFF. The CDR3 DNA follows: TGCGCCAGCAGCTTGGCCCCGACAGATAGCTCCTACAATGAGCAGTTCTTC.

The sample holds one count of this clone. The V and J genes are TRBV15 and TRBJ2-2; TRBD2 agrees at 7 bases. Germline V gives CDR1 LNHNV, CDR2 YYDKDF (reference sequence). This CDR3 region has 18 residues. V lost 0 bases to trimming and J lost 4 bases; unmatched junction nucleotides: 11. The CDR3 is CATSRDRGLQRSTGELFF. CDR3 DNA sequence: TGTGCCACCAGCAGAGATCGGGGACTACAGCGAAGCACCGGGGAGCTGTTTTTT.

V usage is TRBV7-3 and J usage is TRBJ1-6; the D is unclear. The V gene's germline CDR1 is SGHTA and CDR2 FQGTGA. This CDR3 has 14 residues. V was clipped by 5 bases and J by 6 bases, with 11 bases between them. In DNA, the CDR3 is TGTGCCAGCAGCCCGGGTTCGGGTAATTCACCCCTCCACTTT. Translation gives CASSPGSGNSPLHF. Looking up the rest from reference TRBV7-3 and TRBJ1-6 gives the full variable domain: GAGVSQTPSNKVTEKGKYVELRCDPISGHTALYWYRQSLGQGPEFLIYFQGTGAADDSGLPNDRFFAVRPEGSVSTLKIQRTERGDSAVYLCASSPGSGNSPLHFGNGTRLTVT.

The chain employs TRBV19 and TRBJ1-5, with TRBD1 as a possible D gene (5 bases). Trimming left V 5 bases short and J 4 bases short, with 12 bases between. This CDR3 is built from 14 residues. CDR1 LNHDA and CDR2 SQIVND come from the germline V gene (reference sequence). The CDR3 DNA reads as TGTGCCAGTAGTTCTTGGACAACTAATCAGCCCCAGCATTTT. Its protein product is CASSSWTTNQPQHF.

The chain joins TRBV6-5 to TRBJ1-6; D may be TRBD1 (5 bases). The CDR3 totals 14 residues. Germline CDR1 MNHEY, CDR2 SVGAGI. V lost 2 bases and J lost 6, with 8 bases in between. CDR3 in DNA: TGTGCCAGCAGTTACAGGGGAGGTAATTCACCCCTCCACTTT. Its translation is CASSYRGGNSPLHF.

This chain links TRBV5-1 with TRBJ1-2; a possible D gene is TRBD1 (6 bases). CDR1 and CDR2 (germline): SGHRS, YFSETQ. The V end was cut by 1 base, the J end by 12 bases, with 25 bases between. The CDR3 has 16 amino acids. The CDR3 bases are TGCGCCAGCAGCTTGAGAGGCATGGGACATTCTGAGGAGGACACCTTC. This encodes CASSLRGMGHSEEDTF. Together with reference TRBV5-1 and TRBJ1-2, the CDR3 gives the full variable domain: KAGVTQTPRYLIKTRGQQVTLSCSPISGHRSVSWYQQTPGQGLQFLFEYFSETQRNKGNFPGRFSGRQFSNSRSEMNVSTLELGDSALYLCASSLRGMGHSEEDTFGSGTRLTVV.

This rearrangement joins TRBV11-2 to TRBJ1-3; no reliable D call. Germline loops: CDR1 SGHAT, CDR2 FQNNGV. The CDR3 consists of 14 residues. Trimming pared 6 bases from V and 4 bases from J, leaving 13 bases between. In DNA, the CDR3 is TGTGCCAGCAGTGTGGGCACCCAGGGAAACACCATATATTTT. As protein: CASSVGTQGNTIYF.

The chain couples TRBV9 to TRBJ2-5, with D maybe TRBD1 (6 bases). Trimming removed 0 bases at V and 1 base at J, with 13 bases between. Germline-derived CDR1 and CDR2 are SGDLS and YYNGEE. The CDR3 covers 16 residues. The CDR3 is CASSVDLWGRQETQYF. CDR3 coding DNA: TGTGCCAGCAGCGTAGATCTTTGGGGGCGCCAAGAGACCCAGTACTTC.